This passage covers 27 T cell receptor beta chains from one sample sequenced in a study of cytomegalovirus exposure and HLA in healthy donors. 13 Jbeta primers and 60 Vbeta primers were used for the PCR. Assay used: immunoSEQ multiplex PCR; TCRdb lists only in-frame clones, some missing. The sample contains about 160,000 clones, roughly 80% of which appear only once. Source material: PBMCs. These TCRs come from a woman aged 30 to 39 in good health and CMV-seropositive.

DNA for the CDR3: TGCGCCAGCAGCTTTGGACCGGGACTAGATACGCAGTATTTT. This gives the protein CASSFGPGLDTQYF. V and J are TRBV5-1 and TRBJ2-3; a possible D gene is TRBD2 (6 bases). V was clipped by 2 bases and J by 5 bases, with 12 bases between them. The CDR3 runs to 14 residues. Germline assignment: CDR1 SGHRS and CDR2 YFSETQ.

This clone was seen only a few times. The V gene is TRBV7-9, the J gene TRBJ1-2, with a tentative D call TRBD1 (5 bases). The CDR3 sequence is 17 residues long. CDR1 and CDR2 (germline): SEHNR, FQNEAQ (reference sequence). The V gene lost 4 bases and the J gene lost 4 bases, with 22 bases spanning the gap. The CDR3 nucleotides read TGTGCCAGCAGCTACAAACGAGCCAGGGATGGGTCCTATGGCTACACCTTC. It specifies CASSYKRARDGSYGYTF.

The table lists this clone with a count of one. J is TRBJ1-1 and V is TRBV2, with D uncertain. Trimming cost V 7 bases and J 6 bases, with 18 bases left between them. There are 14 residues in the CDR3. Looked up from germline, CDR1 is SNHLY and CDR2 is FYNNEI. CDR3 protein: CASTPSRVLSEAFF. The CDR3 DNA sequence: TGTGCCAGCACCCCTTCGAGGGTGCTATCTGAAGCTTTCTTT.

The CDR3, as DNA: TGTGCCAGCAGTAAACATCCCACCGGGGAGCTGTTTTTT. It is translated as CASSKHPTGELFF. The V call is TRBV6-6, the J call TRBJ2-2; no firm D call. The germline V gene encodes CDR1 MNHNY and CDR2 SVGAGI (reference sequence). The CDR3 loop spans 13 amino acids. V lost 5 bases to trimming and J lost 4 bases, with 8 bases between them.

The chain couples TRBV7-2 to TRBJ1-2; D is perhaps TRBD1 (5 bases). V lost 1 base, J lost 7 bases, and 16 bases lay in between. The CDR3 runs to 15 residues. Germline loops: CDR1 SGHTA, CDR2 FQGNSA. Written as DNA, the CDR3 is TGTGCCAGCAGCTTAGTACGCTTGGCAGGGATTGGCTACACCTTC. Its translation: CASSLVRLAGIGYTF.

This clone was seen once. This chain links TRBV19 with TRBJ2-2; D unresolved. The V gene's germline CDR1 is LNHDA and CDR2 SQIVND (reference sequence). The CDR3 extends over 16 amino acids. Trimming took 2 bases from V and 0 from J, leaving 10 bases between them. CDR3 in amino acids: CASSIRRKSNTGELFF. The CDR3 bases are TGTGCCAGTAGTATAAGGCGGAAATCGAACACCGGGGAGCTGTTTTTT.

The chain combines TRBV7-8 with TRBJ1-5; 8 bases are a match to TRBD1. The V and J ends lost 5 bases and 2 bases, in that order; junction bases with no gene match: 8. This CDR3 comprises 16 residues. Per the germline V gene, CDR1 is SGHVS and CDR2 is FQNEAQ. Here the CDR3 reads CASSPRTGQGNQPQHF. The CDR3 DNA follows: TGTGCCAGCAGCCCGAGGACAGGGCAGGGCAATCAGCCCCAGCATTTT.

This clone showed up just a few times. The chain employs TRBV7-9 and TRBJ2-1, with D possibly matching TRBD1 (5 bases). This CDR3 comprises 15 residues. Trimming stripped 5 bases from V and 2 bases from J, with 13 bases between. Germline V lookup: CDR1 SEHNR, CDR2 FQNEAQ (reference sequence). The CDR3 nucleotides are TGTGCCAGCAGCCTCTTGCAGGGTCCCTACAATGAGCAGTTCTTC. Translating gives CASSLLQGPYNEQFF.

The CDR3 protein is CASSIDGTGVFF. The CDR3, as DNA: TGTGCCAGTAGTATAGACGGGACAGGGGTGTTCTTC. The chain has TRBV19 and TRBJ2-1, with TRBD1 identical over 10 bases. The CDR3 spans 12 residues. V shed 0 bases and J 15 bases; nucleotides not matched to a gene: 2. Germline values: CDR1 LNHDA, CDR2 SQIVND (reference sequence).

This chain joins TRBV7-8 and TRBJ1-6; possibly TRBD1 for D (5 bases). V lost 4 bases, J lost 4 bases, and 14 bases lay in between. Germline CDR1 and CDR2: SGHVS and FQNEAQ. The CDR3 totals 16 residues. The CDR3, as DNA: TGTGCCAGCAGCTGGGGGGGGACGGGGTATAATTCACCCCTCCACTTT. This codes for CASSWGGTGYNSPLHF.

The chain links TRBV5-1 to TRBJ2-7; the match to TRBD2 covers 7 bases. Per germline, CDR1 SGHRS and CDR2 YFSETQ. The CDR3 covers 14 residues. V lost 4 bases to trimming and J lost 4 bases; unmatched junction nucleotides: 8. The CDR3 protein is CASSPREAYYEQYF. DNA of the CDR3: TGCGCCAGCAGCCCCCGGGAGGCATATTACGAGCAGTACTTC. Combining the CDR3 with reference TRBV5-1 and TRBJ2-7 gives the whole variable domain KAGVTQTPRYLIKTRGQQVTLSCSPISGHRSVSWYQQTPGQGLQFLFEYFSETQRNKGNFPGRFSGRQFSNSRSEMNVSTLELGDSALYLCASSPREAYYEQYFGPGTRLTVT.

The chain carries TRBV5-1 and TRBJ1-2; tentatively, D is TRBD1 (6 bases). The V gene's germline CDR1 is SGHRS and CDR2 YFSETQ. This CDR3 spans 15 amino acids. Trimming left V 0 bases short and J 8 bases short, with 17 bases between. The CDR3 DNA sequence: TGCGCCAGCAGCTTGGCCCCCCAGGGGTTAGGAGGCTACACCTTC. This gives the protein CASSLAPQGLGGYTF.

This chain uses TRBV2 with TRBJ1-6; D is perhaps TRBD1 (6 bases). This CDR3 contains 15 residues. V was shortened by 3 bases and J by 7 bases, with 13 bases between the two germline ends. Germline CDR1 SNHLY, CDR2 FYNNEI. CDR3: CASSDRQAGNSPLHF. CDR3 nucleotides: TGTGCCAGCAGTGATAGACAGGCGGGCAATTCACCCCTCCACTTT.

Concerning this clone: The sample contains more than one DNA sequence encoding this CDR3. CDR3 protein: CAWSRDNSPLHF. For the CDR3, the DNA is TGTGCCTGGAGCAGGGATAATTCACCCCTCCACTTT. This chain uses TRBV30 with TRBJ1-6, with D possibly being TRBD1 (5 bases). With 3 bases removed from V and 5 bases from J, the gap between germline ends came to 5 bases. From germline, CDR1 is GTSNPN and CDR2 SVGIG (reference sequence). This CDR3 is 12 amino acids long.

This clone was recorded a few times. The CDR3 DNA follows: TGTGCCAGCAGCCTAACTGGACAGTGGAGAGGAAACACCATATATTTT. It specifies CASSLTGQWRGNTIYF. The chain links TRBV14 to TRBJ1-3, with a tentative D call TRBD1 (6 bases). The germline CDR1 and CDR2 sequences are SGHDN and FVKESK. The V end lost 4 bases, the J end lost 4 bases, and 17 bases lay between the germline ends. The CDR3 has 16 amino acids. The full variable domain, in which reference TRBV14 and TRBJ1-3 provide the parts outside the CDR3, is EAGVTQFPSHSVIEKGQTVTLRCDPISGHDNLYWYRRVMGKEIKFLLHFVKESKQDESGMPNNRFLAERTGGTYSTLKVQPAELEDSGVYFCASSLTGQWRGNTIYFGEGSWLTVV.

The CDR3 loop is CASTEVPGGDYEQYF. The CDR3, as DNA: TGCGCCAGCACAGAGGTCCCGGGGGGGGACTACGAGCAGTACTTC. The J gene is TRBJ2-5, the V gene TRBV5-1; TRBD2 matches 8 bases. The J call is uncertain, as TRBJ2-7 better fits the DNA end. The CDR3 is 15 amino acids. Looked up from germline, CDR1 is SGHRS and CDR2 is YFSETQ.

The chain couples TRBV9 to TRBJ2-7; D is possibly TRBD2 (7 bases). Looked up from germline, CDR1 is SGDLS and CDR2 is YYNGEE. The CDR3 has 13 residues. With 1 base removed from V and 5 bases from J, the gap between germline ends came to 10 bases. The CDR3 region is CASSVRGADEQYF. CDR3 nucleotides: TGTGCCAGCAGCGTACGGGGGGCCGACGAGCAGTACTTC.

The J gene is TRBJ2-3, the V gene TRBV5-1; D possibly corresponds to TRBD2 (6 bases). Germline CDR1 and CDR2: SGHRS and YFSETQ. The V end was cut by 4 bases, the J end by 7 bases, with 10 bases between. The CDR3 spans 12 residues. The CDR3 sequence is CASSLAGNTQYF. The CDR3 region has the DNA TGCGCCAGCAGCCTGGCGGGAAATACGCAGTATTTT.

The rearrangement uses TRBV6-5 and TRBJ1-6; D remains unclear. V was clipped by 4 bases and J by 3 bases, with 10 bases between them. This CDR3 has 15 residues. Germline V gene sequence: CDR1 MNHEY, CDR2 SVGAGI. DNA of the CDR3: TGTGCCAGCAGTTCTGGGAGTTACTATAATTCACCCCTCCACTTT. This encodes CASSSGSYYNSPLHF.

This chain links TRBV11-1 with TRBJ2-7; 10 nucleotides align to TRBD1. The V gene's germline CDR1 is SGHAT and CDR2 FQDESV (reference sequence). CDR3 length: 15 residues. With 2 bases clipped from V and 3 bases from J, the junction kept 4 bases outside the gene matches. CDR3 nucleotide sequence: TGTGCCAGCAGCTTATGGGGACAGGGGATCTACGAGCAGTACTTC. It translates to CASSLWGQGIYEQYF.

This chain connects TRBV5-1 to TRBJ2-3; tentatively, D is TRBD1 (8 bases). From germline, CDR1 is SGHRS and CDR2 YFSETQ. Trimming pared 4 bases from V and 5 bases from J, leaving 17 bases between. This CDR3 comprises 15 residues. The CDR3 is CASSDPGGGGDTQYF. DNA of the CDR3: TGCGCCAGCAGCGACCCAGGGGGCGGGGGAGATACGCAGTATTTT.

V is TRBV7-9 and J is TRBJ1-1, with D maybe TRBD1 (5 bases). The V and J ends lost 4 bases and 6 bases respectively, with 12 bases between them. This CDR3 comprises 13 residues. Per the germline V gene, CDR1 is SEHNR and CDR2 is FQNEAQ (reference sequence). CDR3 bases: TGTGCCAGCAGCTGGGGGGGAGGGGCTGAAGCTTTCTTT. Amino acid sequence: CASSWGGGAEAFF.

The CDR3 spells CASSLTPGLAITGELFF. CDR3 nucleotides: TGTGCCAGCAGTTTAACCCCGGGACTAGCAATCACCGGGGAGCTGTTTTTT. V and J are TRBV11-2 and TRBJ2-2, with 9 bases that match TRBD2. The CDR3 spans 17 residues. The ends lost 6 bases at V and 4 bases at J; junction bases unmatched: 12. CDR1 and CDR2 from the germline V gene are SGHAT and FQNNGV.

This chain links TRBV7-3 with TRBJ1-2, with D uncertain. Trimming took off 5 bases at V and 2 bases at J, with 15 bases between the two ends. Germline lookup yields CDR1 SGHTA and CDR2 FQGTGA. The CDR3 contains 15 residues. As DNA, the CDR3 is TGTGCCAGCAGCCCGGCCCCTTGGGAGAACTATGGCTACACCTTC. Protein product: CASSPAPWENYGYTF.

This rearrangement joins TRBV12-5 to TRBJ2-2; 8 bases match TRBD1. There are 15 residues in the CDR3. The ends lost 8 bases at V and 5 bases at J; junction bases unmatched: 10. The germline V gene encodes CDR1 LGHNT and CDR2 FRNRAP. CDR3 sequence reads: CASSETGGWTGELFF. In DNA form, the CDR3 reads TGTGCTAGTTCCGAAACAGGGGGTTGGACCGGGGAGCTGTTTTTT.

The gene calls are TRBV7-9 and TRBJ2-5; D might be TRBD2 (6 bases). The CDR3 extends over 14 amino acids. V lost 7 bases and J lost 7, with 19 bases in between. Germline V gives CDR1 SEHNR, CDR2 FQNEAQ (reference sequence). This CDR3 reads CASTRRGAPGTQYF. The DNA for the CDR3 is TGTGCCAGCACCCGTCGCGGGGCTCCCGGGACCCAGTACTTC.

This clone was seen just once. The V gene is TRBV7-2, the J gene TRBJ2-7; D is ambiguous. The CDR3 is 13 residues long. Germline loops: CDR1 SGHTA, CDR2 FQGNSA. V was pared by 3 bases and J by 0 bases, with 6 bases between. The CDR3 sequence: CASSFSFSYEQYF. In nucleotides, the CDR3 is TGTGCCAGCAGCTTTTCCTTCTCCTACGAGCAGTACTTC.